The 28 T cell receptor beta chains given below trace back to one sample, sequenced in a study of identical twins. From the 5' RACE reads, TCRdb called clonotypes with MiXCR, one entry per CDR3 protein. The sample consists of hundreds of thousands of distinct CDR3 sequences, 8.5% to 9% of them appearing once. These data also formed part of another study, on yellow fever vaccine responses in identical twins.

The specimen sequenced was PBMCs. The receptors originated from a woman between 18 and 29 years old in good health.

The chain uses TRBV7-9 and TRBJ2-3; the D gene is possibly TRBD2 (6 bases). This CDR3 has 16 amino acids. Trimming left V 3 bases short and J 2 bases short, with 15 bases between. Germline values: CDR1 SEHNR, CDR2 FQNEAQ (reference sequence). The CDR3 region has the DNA TGTGCCAGCAGCTTGGCGGCGGGACTTTCCACAGATACGCAGTATTTT. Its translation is CASSLAAGLSTDTQYF.

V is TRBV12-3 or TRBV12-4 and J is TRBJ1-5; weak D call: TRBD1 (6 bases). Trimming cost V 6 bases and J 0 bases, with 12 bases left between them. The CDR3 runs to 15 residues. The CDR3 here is CASRPDRSSNQPQHF. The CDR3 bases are TGTGCCAGCAGGCCCGACAGGAGTAGCAATCAGCCCCAGCATTTT.

The CDR3 region has the DNA TGTGCCAGTAGTCTCGTCCCCCAGGGGCCTGAAGCTTTCTTT. Translated: CASSLVPQGPEAFF. The chain employs TRBV19 and TRBJ1-1, with a possible D match to TRBD1 (6 bases). The CDR3 has 14 residues. Germline CDR1 is LNHDA and CDR2 is SQIVND (reference sequence). Deletions cut 5 bases from V and 6 bases from J, with 16 bases between.

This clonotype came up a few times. CDR3 DNA: TGTGCCAGTAGTACCCTCGGACAGGGCTACGAGCAGTACTTC. Translating gives CASSTLGQGYEQYF. This chain connects TRBV19 to TRBJ2-7, with 8 bases lining up with TRBD1. The CDR3 is 14 residues long. Germline V lookup: CDR1 LNHDA, CDR2 SQIVND (reference sequence). V lost 4 bases and J lost 3; bases outside the gene matches: 5.

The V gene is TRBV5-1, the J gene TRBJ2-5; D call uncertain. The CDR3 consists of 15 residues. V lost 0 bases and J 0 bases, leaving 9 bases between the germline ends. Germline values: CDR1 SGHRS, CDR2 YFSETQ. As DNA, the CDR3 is TGCGCCAGCAGCTTGGAGGGAATGTACCAAGAGACCCAGTACTTC. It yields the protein CASSLEGMYQETQYF. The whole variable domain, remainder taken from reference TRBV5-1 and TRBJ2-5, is KAGVTQTPRYLIKTRGQQVTLSCSPISGHRSVSWYQQTPGQGLQFLFEYFSETQRNKGNFPGRFSGRQFSNSRSEMNVSTLELGDSALYLCASSLEGMYQETQYFGPGTRLLVL.

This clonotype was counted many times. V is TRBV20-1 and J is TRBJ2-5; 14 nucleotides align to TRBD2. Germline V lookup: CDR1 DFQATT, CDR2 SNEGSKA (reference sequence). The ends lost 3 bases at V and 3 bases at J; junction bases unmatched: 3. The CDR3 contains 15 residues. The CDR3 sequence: CSARGTSGSEETQYF. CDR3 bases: TGCAGTGCTAGGGGGACTAGCGGGAGCGAAGAGACCCAGTACTTC.

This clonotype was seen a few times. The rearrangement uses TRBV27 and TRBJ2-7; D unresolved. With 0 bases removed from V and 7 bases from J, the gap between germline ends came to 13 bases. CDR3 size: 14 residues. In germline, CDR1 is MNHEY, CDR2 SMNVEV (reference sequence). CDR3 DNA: TGTGCCAGCAGTTTATCTGGACCCGTCGGGGAGCAGTACTTC. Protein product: CASSLSGPVGEQYF.

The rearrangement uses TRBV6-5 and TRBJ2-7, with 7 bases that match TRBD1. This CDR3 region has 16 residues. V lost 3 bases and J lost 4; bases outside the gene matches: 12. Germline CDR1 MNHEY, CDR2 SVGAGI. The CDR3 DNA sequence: TGTGCCAGCAGTTATGGAAGGGACAGCCTACCTTACGAGCAGTACTTC. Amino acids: CASSYGRDSLPYEQYF.

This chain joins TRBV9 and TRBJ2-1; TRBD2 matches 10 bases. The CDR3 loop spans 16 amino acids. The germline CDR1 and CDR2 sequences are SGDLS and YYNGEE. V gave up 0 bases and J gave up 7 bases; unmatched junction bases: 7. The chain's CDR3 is CASSVGFLAGVNEQFF. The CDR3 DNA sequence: TGTGCCAGCAGCGTAGGTTTCCTAGCGGGAGTTAATGAGCAGTTCTTC.

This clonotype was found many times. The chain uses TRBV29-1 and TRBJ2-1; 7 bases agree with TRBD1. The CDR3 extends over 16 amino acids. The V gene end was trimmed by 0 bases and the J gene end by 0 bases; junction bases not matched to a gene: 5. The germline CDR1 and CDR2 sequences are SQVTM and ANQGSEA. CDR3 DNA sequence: TGCAGCGTTGAAGATCTCAGGGGGAGCTCCTACAATGAGCAGTTCTTC. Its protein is CSVEDLRGSSYNEQFF.

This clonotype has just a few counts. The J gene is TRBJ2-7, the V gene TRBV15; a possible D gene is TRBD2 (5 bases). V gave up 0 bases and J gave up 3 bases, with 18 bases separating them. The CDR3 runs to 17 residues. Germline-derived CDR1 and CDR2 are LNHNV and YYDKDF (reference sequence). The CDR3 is CATSRDSSQVENYEQYF. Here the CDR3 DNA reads TGTGCCACCAGCAGAGATTCTAGCCAGGTCGAGAACTACGAGCAGTACTTC.

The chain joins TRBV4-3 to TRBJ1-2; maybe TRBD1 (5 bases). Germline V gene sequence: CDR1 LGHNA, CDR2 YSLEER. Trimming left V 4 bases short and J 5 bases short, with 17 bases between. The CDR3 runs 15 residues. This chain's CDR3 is CASSLERGFGYGYTF. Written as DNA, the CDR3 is TGCGCCAGCAGCCTGGAGAGGGGTTTCGGGTATGGCTACACCTTC.

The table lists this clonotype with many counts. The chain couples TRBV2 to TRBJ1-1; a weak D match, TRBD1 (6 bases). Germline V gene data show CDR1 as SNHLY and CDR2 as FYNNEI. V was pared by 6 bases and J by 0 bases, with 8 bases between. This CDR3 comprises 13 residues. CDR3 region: CASSGQLNTEAFF. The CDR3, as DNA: TGTGCCAGCAGCGGACAGTTGAACACTGAAGCTTTCTTT.

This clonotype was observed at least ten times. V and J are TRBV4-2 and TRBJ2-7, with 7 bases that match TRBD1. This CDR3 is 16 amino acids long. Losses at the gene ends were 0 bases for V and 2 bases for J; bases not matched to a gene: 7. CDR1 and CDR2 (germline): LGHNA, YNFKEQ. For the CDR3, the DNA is TGTGCCAGCAGCCAAGATGTAAACAGGGGAGCCTACGAGCAGTACTTC. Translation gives CASSQDVNRGAYEQYF.

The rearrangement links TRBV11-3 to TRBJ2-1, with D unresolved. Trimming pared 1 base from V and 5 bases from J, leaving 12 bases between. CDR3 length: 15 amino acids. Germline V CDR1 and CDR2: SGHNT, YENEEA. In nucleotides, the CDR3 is TGTGCCAGCAGCTTAGGCTCTAGTTCCCACAATGAGCAGTTCTTC. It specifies CASSLGSSSHNEQFF.

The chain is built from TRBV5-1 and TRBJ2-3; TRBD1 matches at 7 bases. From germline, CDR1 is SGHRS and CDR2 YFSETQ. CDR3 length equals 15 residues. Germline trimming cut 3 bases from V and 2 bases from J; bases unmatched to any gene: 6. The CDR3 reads CASSYPTGFTDTQYF. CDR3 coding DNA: TGCGCCAGCAGCTATCCGACAGGGTTCACAGATACGCAGTATTTT.

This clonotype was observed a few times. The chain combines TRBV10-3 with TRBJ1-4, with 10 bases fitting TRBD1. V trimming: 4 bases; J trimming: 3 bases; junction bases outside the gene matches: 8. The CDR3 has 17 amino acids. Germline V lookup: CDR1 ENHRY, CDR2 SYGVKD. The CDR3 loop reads CAISGGGQGIANEKLFF. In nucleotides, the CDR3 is TGTGCCATCAGTGGCGGGGGACAGGGGATTGCTAATGAAAAACTGTTTTTT.

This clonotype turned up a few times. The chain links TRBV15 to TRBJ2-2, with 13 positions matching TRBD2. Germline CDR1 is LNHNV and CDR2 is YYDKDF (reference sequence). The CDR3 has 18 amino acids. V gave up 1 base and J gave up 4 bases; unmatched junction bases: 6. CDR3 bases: TGTGCCACCAGCAGAGTGGGACTAGCGGGATCCGGCACCGGGGAGCTGTTTTTT. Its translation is CATSRVGLAGSGTGELFF.

DNA of the CDR3: TGTGCCAGCAGCCCCGGGACAGGCGGGATTAACACCATATATTTT. Translated, it gives CASSPGTGGINTIYF. V usage is TRBV7-2 and J usage is TRBJ1-3; 8 bases are shared with TRBD1. Germline loops: CDR1 SGHTA, CDR2 FQGNSA. CDR3 length: 15 residues. V lost 5 bases to trimming and J lost 7 bases; unmatched junction nucleotides: 10.

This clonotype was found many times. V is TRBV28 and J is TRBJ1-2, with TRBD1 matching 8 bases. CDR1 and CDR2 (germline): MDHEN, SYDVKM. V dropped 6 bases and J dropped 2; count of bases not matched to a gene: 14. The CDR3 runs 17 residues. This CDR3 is CASSLLTGARGNYGYTF. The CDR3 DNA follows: TGTGCCAGCAGCCTTTTGACAGGGGCAAGAGGAAACTATGGCTACACCTTC.

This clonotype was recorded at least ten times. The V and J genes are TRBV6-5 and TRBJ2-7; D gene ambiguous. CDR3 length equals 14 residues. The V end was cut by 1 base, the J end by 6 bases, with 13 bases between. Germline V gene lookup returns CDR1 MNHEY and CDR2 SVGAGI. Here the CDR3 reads CASSYLKTSPEQYF. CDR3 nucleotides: TGTGCCAGCAGTTACTTGAAAACCTCGCCCGAGCAGTACTTC.

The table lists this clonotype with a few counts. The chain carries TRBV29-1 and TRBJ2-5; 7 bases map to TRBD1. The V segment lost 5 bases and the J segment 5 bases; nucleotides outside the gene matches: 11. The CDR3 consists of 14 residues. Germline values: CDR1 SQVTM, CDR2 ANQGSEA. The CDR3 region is CSVSPRQGVETQYF. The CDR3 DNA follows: TGCAGCGTTTCCCCACGACAGGGAGTTGAGACCCAGTACTTC.

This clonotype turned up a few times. CDR3 protein: CASRTREGSYNEQFF. The CDR3 DNA sequence: TGCGCCAGCAGGACCCGGGAGGGCTCCTACAATGAGCAGTTCTTC. The chain joins TRBV5-1 to TRBJ2-1, with 8 bases lining up with TRBD2. The V and J ends lost 5 bases and 0 bases, in that order; junction bases with no gene match: 4. The germline CDR1 and CDR2 sequences are SGHRS and YFSETQ. The CDR3 extends over 15 amino acids.

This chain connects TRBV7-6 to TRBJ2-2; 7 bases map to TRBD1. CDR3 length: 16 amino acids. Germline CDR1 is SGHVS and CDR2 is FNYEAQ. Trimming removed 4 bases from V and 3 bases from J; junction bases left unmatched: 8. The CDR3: CASSSLGGRDTGELFF. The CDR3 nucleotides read TGTGCCAGCAGCTCTCTAGGGGGCCGGGACACCGGGGAGCTGTTTTTT. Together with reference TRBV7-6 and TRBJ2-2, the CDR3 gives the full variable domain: GAGVSQSPRYKVTKRGQDVALRCDPISGHVSLYWYRQALGQGPEFLTYFNYEAQQDKSGLPNDRFSAERPEGSISTLTIQRTEQRDSAMYRCASSSLGGRDTGELFFGEGSRLTVL.

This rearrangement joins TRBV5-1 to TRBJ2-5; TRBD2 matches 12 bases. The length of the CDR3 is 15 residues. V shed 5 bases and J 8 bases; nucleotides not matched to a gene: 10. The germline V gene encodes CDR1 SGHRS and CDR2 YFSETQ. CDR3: CASRSPTSGGDTQYF. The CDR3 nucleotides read TGCGCCAGCAGATCACCGACTAGCGGGGGCGATACCCAGTACTTC.

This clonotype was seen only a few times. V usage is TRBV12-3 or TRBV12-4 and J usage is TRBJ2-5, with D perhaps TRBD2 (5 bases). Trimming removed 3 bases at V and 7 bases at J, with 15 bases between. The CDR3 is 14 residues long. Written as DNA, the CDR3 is TGTGCCAGCAGTTTTGCTACCCGACGGGGGACCCAGTACTTC. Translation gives CASSFATRRGTQYF.

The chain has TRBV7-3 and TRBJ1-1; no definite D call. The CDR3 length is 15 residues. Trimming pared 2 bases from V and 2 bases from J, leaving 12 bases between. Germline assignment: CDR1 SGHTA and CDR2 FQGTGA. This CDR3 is CASSLRSAENTEAFF. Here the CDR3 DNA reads TGTGCCAGCAGCTTACGGTCGGCGGAAAACACTGAAGCTTTCTTT.

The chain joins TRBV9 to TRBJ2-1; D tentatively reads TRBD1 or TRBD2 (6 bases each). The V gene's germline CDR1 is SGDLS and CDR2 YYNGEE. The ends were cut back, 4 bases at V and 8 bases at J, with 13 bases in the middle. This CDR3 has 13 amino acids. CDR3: CASSLVGGYEQFF. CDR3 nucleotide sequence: TGTGCCAGCAGCCTTGTGGGGGGCTATGAGCAGTTCTTC. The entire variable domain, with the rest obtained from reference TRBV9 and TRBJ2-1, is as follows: DSGVTQTPKHLITATGQRVTLRCSPRSGDLSVYWYQQSLDQGLQFLIQYYNGEERAKGNILERFSAQQFPDLHSELNLSSLELGDSALYFCASSLVGGYEQFFGPGTRLTVL.